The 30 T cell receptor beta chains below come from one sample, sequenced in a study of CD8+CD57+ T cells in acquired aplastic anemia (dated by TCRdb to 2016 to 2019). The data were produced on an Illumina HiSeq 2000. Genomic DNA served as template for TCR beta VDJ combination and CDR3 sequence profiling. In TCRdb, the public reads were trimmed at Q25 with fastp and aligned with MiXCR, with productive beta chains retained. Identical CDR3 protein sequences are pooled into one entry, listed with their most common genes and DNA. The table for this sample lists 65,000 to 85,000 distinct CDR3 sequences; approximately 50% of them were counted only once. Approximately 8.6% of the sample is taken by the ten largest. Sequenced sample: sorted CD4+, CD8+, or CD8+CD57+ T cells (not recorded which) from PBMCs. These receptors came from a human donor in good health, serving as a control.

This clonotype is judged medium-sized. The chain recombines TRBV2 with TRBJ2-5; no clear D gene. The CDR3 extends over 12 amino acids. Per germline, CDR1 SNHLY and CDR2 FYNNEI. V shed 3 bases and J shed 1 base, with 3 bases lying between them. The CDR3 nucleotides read TGTGCCAGCAGTGACCCCCAAGAGACCCAGTACTTC. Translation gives CASSDPQETQYF.

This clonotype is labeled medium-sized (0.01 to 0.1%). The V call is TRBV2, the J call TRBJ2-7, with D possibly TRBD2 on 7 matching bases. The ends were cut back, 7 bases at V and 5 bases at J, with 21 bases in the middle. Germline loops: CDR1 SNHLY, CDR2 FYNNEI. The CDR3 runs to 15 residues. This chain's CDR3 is CASNPHGGGGNEQYF. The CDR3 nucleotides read TGTGCCAGCAACCCACACGGAGGGGGAGGGAACGAGCAGTACTTC.

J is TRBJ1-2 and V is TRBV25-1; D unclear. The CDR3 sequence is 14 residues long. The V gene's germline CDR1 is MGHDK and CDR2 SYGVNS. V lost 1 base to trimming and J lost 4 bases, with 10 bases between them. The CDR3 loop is CASSEWMVGYGYTF. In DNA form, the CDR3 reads TGTGCCAGCAGTGAATGGATGGTGGGCTATGGCTACACCTTC.

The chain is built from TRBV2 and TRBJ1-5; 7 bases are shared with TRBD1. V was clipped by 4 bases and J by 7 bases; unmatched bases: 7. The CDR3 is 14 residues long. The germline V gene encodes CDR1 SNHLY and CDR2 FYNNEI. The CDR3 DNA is TGTGCCAGCAGTGGAGACAGGGAAATCCAGCCCCAGCATTTT. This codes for CASSGDREIQPQHF.

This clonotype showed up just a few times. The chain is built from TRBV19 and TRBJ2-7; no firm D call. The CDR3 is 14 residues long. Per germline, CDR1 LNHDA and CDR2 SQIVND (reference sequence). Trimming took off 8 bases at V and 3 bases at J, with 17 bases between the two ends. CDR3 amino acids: CASGSKLAHYEQYF. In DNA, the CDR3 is TGTGCCAGTGGCAGCAAGCTGGCGCACTACGAGCAGTACTTC.

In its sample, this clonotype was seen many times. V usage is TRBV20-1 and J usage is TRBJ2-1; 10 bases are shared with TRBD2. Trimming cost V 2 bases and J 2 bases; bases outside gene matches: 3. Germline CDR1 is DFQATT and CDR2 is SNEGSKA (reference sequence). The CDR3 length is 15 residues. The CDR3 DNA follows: TGCAGTGCTAGACCCCTAGCGGGAGCCTACAATGAGCAGTTCTTC. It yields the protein CSARPLAGAYNEQFF.

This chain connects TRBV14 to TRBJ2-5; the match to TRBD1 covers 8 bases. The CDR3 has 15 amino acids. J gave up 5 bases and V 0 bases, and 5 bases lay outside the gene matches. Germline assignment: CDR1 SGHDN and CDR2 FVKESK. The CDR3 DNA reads TGTGCCAGCAGCCAAGATCAGGGGGCGGCGGAGACCCAGTACTTC. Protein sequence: CASSQDQGAAETQYF.

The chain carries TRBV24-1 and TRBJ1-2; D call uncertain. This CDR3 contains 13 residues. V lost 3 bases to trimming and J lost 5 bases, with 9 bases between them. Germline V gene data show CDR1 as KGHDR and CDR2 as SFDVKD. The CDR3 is CATSDRPGYGYTF. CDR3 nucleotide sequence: TGTGCCACCAGTGATAGGCCGGGGTATGGCTACACCTTC.

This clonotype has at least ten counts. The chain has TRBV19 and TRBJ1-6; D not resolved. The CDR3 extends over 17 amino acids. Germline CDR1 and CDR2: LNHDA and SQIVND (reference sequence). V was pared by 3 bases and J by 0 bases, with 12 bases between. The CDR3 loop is CASSIAAAISYNSPLHF. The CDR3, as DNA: TGTGCCAGTAGTATCGCGGCGGCTATCTCCTATAATTCACCCCTCCACTTT.

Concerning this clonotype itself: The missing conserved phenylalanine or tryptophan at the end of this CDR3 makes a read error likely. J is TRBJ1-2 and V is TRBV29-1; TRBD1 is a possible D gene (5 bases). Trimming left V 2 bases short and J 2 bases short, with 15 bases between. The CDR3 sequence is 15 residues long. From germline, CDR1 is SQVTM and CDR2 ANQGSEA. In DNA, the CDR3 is TGCAGCGTTGAACGGCTCGGGGCGTTAAACTATGGCTACACCCTC. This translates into CSVERLGALNYGYTL.

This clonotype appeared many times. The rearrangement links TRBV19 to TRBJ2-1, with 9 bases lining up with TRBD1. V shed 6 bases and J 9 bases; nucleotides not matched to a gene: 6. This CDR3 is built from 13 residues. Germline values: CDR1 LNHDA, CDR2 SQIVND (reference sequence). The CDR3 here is CASSPTGGGEQFF. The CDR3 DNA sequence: TGTGCCAGTAGCCCAACAGGGGGCGGTGAGCAGTTCTTC.

CDR3 loop: CAISDQGGYEQYF. In DNA form, the CDR3 reads TGTGCCATCAGTGATCAGGGCGGCTACGAGCAGTACTTC. J is TRBJ2-7 and V is TRBV7-3; maybe TRBD1 (5 bases). This CDR3 comprises 13 residues. Germline V gives CDR1 SGHTA, CDR2 FQGTGA. V lost 10 bases, J lost 3 bases, and 16 bases lay in between.

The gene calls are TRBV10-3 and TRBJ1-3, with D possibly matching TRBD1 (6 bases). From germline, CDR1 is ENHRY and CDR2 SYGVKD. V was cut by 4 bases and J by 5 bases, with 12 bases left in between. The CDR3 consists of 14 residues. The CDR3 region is CAISGQEGRNTIYF. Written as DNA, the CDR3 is TGTGCCATCAGTGGACAGGAAGGTCGAAACACCATATATTTT.

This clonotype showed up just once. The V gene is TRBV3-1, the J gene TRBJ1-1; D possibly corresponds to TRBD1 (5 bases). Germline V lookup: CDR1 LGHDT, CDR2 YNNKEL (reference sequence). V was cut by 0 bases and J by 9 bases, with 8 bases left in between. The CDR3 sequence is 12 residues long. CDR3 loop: CASSQDSGQAFF. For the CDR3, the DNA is TGTGCCAGCAGCCAAGATTCAGGGCAAGCTTTCTTT. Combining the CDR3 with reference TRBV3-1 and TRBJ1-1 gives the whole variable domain DTAVSQTPKYLVTQMGNDKSIKCEQNLGHDTMYWYKQDSKKFLKIMFSYNNKELIINETVPNRFSPKSPDKAHLNLHINSLELGDSAVYFCASSQDSGQAFFGQGTRLTVV.

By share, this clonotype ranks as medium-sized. The CDR3: CASSVVTEAFF. The CDR3 coding sequence is TGTGCCAGCAGCGTAGTCACTGAAGCTTTCTTT. This chain connects TRBV9 to TRBJ1-1; D unresolved. Germline V gene lookup returns CDR1 SGDLS and CDR2 YYNGEE. Trimming removed 0 bases at V and 4 bases at J, with 1 base between. This CDR3 is built from 11 residues.

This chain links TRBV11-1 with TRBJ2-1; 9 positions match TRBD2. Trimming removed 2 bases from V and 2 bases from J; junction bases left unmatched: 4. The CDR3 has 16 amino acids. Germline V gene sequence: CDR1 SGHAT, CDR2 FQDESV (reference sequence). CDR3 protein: CASSLMAGGPYNEQFF. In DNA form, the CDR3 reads TGTGCCAGCAGCTTAATGGCGGGGGGGCCCTACAATGAGCAGTTCTTC.

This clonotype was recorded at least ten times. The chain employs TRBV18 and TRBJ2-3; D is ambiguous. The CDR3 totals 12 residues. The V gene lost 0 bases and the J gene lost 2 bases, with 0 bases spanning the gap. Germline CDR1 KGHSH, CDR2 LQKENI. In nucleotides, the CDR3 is TGTGCCAGCTCACCACCCACAGATACGCAGTATTTT. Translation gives CASSPPTDTQYF.

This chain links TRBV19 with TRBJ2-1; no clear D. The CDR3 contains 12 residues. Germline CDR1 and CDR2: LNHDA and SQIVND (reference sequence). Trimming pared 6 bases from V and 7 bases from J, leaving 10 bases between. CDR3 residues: CASRSYENEQFF. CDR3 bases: TGTGCCAGTAGGTCATACGAGAATGAGCAGTTCTTC.

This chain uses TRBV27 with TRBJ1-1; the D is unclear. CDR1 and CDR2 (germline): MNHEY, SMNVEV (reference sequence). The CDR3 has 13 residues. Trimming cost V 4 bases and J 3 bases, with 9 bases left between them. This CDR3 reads CASSWEADTEAFF. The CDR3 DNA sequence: TGTGCCAGCAGTTGGGAGGCAGACACTGAAGCTTTCTTT.

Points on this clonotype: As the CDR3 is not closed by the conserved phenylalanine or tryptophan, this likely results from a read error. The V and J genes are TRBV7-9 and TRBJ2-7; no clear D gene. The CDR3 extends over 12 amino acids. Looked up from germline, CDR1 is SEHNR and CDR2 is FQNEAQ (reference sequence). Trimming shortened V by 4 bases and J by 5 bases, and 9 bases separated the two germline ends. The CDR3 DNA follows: TGTGCCAGCAGCTCCGCCGCTCACGAGCAGTACTCC. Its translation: CASSSAAHEQYS.

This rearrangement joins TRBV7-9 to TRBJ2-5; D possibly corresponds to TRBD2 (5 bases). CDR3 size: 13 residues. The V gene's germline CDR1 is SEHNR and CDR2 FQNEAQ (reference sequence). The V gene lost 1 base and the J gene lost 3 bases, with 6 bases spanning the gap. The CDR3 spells CASSLGGKETQYF. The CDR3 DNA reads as TGTGCCAGCAGCTTAGGAGGGAAAGAGACCCAGTACTTC. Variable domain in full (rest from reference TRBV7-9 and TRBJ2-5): DTGVSQNPRHKITKRGQNVTFRCDPISEHNRLYWYRQTLGQGPEFLTYFQNEAQLEKSRLLSDRFSAERPKGSFSTLEIQRTEQGDSAMYLCASSLGGKETQYFGPGTRLLVL.

The CDR3 is CASSYLTSGGDEQFF. For the CDR3, the DNA is TGTGCCAGCAGTTACTTGACTAGCGGGGGGGATGAGCAGTTCTTC. The genes are TRBV6-5 and TRBJ2-1; TRBD2 matches at 14 bases. The CDR3 runs 15 residues. V lost 1 base to trimming and J lost 8 bases; unmatched junction nucleotides: 1. The germline V gene encodes CDR1 MNHEY and CDR2 SVGAGI.

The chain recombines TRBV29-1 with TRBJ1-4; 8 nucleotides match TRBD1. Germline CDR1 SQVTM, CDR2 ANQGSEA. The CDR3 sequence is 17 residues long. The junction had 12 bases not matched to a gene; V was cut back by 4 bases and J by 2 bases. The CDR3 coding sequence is TGCAGCGTTGGATCCTACAGGGGACAGGTTACTAATGAAAAACTGTTTTTT. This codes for CSVGSYRGQVTNEKLFF.

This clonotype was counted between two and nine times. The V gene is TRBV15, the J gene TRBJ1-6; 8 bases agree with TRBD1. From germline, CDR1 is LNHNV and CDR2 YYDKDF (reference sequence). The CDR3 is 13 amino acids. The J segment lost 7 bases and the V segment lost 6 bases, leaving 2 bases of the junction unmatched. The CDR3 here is CATRDRDNSPLHF. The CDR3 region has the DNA TGTGCCACCAGGGACAGGGACAATTCACCCCTCCACTTT.

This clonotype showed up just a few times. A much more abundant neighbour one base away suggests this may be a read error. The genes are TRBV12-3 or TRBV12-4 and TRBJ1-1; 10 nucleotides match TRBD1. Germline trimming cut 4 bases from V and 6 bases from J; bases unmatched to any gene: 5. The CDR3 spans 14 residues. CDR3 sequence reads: CASSSDRGYAEAFF. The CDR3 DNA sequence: TGTGCCAGCAGTTCGGACAGGGGGTACGCTGAAGCTTTCTTT.

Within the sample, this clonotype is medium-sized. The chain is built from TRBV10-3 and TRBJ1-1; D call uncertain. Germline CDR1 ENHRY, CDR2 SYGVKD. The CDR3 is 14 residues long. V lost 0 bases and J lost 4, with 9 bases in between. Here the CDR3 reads CAISESSGPTEAFF. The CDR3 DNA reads TGTGCCATCAGTGAGTCTTCAGGTCCCACTGAAGCTTTCTTT.

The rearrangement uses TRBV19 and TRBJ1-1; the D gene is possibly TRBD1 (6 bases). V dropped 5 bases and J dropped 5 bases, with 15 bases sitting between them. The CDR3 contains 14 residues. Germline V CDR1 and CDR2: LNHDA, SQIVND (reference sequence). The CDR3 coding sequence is TGTGCCAGTAGTTTGGGGGCTCTTAGAACTGAAGCTTTCTTT. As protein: CASSLGALRTEAFF.

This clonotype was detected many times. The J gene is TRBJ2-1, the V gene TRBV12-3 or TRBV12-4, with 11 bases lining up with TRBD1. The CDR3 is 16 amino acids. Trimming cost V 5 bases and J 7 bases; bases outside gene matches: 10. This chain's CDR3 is CASSAGQGAFSNEQFF. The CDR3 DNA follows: TGTGCCAGCAGTGCTGGACAGGGGGCCTTTTCGAATGAGCAGTTCTTC.

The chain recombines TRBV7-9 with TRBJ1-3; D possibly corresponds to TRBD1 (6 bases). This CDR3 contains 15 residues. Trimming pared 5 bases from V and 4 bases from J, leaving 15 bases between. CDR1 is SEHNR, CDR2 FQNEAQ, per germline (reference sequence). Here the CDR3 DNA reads TGTGCCAGCAGCCAAGCCGCAGGGGACGGAAACACCATATATTTT. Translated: CASSQAAGDGNTIYF.

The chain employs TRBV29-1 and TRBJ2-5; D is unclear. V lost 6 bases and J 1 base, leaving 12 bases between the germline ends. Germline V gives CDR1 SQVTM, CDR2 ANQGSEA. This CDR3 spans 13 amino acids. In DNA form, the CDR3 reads TGCAGCGTGGTCTATTCGGTCCAAGAGACCCAGTACTTC. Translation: CSVVYSVQETQYF.